The 17 T cell receptor beta chains below come from one sample, sequenced in a study of T cells in Graves' hyperthyroidism and ophthalmopathy. TCR beta CDR3 regions were amplified from RNA transcripts. The TCR CDR3 was amplified in a first-round RT-PCR using the HTBI primer set. Via MiXCR, TCRdb re-called the multiplex PCR reads, giving one row per CDR3 protein. Counted here are hundreds of thousands of distinct CDR3 sequences, 14% to 15% occurring once; the ten biggest clones make up 4% to 5.5%. The material sequenced was blood. All receptors derive from a woman aged 35 to 49 with Graves' ophthalmopathy.

The chain recombines TRBV2 with TRBJ1-2; TRBD1 matches 7 bases. The germline V gene has CDR1 SNHLY and CDR2 FYNNEI. The V and J ends lost 8 bases and 0 bases, in that order; junction bases with no gene match: 18. This CDR3 has 18 amino acids. CDR3 nucleotide sequence: TGTGCCAGCGCCGGGGTTGGAAGACAGGGTCGAACTAACTATGGCTACACCTTC. Translating gives CASAGVGRQGRTNYGYTF.

This clonotype was counted a single time. The J gene is TRBJ2-7, the V gene TRBV6-5, with 12 bases aligning to TRBD2. The CDR3 extends over 15 amino acids. Germline V gene sequence: CDR1 MNHEY, CDR2 SVGAGI. Germline trimming cut 0 bases from V and 6 bases from J; bases unmatched to any gene: 3. The CDR3 here is CASSYSTSGSLEQYF. Here the CDR3 DNA reads TGTGCCAGCAGTTACTCGACTAGCGGGAGTCTCGAGCAGTACTTC.

In this sample, this clonotype turned up many times. A much bigger clone sits one base away, suggesting this may be a read error. The rearrangement joins TRBV28 to TRBJ1-5, with unresolved D. This CDR3 spans 11 amino acids. Germline CDR1 and CDR2: MDHEN and SYDVKM. DNA of the CDR3: TGTGCCAGCAGTGCAAATCGGCCCCAGCATTTT. This sequence encodes CASSANRPQHF.

This chain links TRBV6-1 with TRBJ1-1, with D hard to call. Germline V gives CDR1 MNHNS, CDR2 SASEGT. The V end was cut by 3 bases, the J end by 5 bases, with 13 bases between. The CDR3 has 14 amino acids. The CDR3 is CASSEGFRVTEAFF. The CDR3 bases are TGTGCCAGCAGTGAGGGATTCCGGGTGACTGAAGCTTTCTTT.

This clonotype was seen more than once but under ten times. This CDR3 is CASSQSSGLAGVEQYF. The CDR3 DNA reads as TGTGCCAGCAGCCAATCGAGCGGGCTAGCGGGAGTCGAGCAGTACTTC. The V call is TRBV11-2, the J call TRBJ2-7, with 10 positions matching TRBD2. J lost 6 bases, V lost 5 bases, and 13 bases had no gene match. CDR3 length equals 16 residues. In germline, CDR1 is SGHAT, CDR2 FQNNGV.

The chain uses TRBV12-3 or TRBV12-4 and TRBJ1-2; TRBD1 agrees at 9 bases. V was pared by 6 bases and J by 9 bases, with 11 bases of the junction left unmatched. CDR3 length: 14 amino acids. The CDR3 DNA follows: TGTGCCAGCAGACCGGGACAGGGTTCAAACCGCTACACCTTC. Protein sequence: CASRPGQGSNRYTF.

The sample holds one count of this clonotype. The chain employs TRBV6-1 and TRBJ2-7; D possibly corresponds to TRBD1 (6 bases). Germline CDR1 reads MNHNS; CDR2 reads SASEGT. The CDR3 consists of 14 residues. V lost 7 bases to trimming and J lost 2 bases, with 15 bases between them. CDR3: CASKQSRGPYEQYF. The CDR3 DNA is TGTGCCAGCAAACAGTCCAGGGGCCCCTACGAGCAGTACTTC.

This clonotype was counted at least ten times. This rearrangement joins TRBV10-3 to TRBJ1-1, with 10 positions matching TRBD1. Germline V gene sequence: CDR1 ENHRY, CDR2 SYGVKD. This CDR3 has 13 residues. J was trimmed by 10 bases and V by 3 bases; bases with no gene match: 5. Written as DNA, the CDR3 is TGTGCCATCAGTGACGGGACAGGGGTTCGAGCTTTCTTT. Encoded protein: CAISDGTGVRAFF.

In its sample, this clonotype was seen many times. The chain couples TRBV7-9 to TRBJ1-1; 9 bases line up with TRBD1. The CDR3 covers 15 residues. The germline V gene encodes CDR1 SEHNR and CDR2 FQNEAQ (reference sequence). V lost 5 bases and J lost 0; bases outside the gene matches: 4. The CDR3 bases are TGTGCCAGCAGCGACGGACAGGGGATGAACACTGAAGCTTTCTTT. As protein: CASSDGQGMNTEAFF.

This clonotype was seen a few times. V gene TRBV3-1 combines with J gene TRBJ1-3; a weak D match, TRBD1 (6 bases). The V and J ends lost 0 bases and 0 bases respectively, with 15 bases between them. CDR1 and CDR2 (germline): LGHDT, YNNKEL (reference sequence). The CDR3 loop spans 18 amino acids. CDR3 sequence: CASSQDVPDRISGNTIYF. The CDR3 DNA is TGTGCCAGCAGCCAAGACGTCCCGGACAGAATCTCTGGAAACACCATATATTTT. Based on the CDR3 plus reference TRBV3-1 and TRBJ1-3, the full variable domain is DTAVSQTPKYLVTQMGNDKSIKCEQNLGHDTMYWYKQDSKKFLKIMFSYNNKELIINETVPNRFSPKSPDKAHLNLHINSLELGDSAVYFCASSQDVPDRISGNTIYFGEGSWLTVV.

This clonotype was observed at least ten times. The CDR3 sequence is CASSSFSSGNPYEQYF. The CDR3 DNA is TGTGCCAGCAGTTCCTTCTCTAGCGGGAACCCCTACGAGCAGTACTTC. V gene TRBV6-2 or TRBV6-3 combines with J gene TRBJ2-7; 9 bases fit TRBD2. After removal of 4 bases from V and 2 bases from J, the junction contained 9 bases not matched to a gene. Germline V gives CDR1 MNHEY, CDR2 SVGEGT. CDR3 length: 16 amino acids.

This clonotype has just a few counts. The chain recombines TRBV30 with TRBJ2-4; 12 nucleotides match TRBD1. After removal of 1 base from V and 15 bases from J, the junction contained 7 bases not matched to a gene. Germline CDR1 reads GTSNPN; CDR2 reads SVGIG (reference sequence). This CDR3 has 13 residues. The CDR3 is CAWSGGQGARRYF. The CDR3 bases are TGTGCCTGGAGTGGGGGACAGGGGGCGCGTCGGTACTTC.

There are many counts of this clonotype. The V and J genes are TRBV20-1 and TRBJ2-5, with D uncertain. Trimming cost V 8 bases and J 5 bases, with 18 bases left between them. The CDR3 runs 13 residues. Germline V gives CDR1 DFQATT, CDR2 SNEGSKA (reference sequence). The CDR3 nucleotides read TGCAGTCCCTATAACCGCCCTGGGGAGACCCAGTACTTC. This codes for CSPYNRPGETQYF.

The V and J genes are TRBV20-1 and TRBJ2-6, with no clear D. The germline V gene has CDR1 DFQATT and CDR2 SNEGSKA (reference sequence). V dropped 3 bases and J dropped 0 bases, with 6 bases sitting between them. There are 14 residues in the CDR3. CDR3 nucleotide sequence: TGCAGTGCTAGCCTCCTCTCTGGGGCCAACGTCCTGACTTTC. Translating it yields CSASLLSGANVLTF.

V is TRBV11-2 and J is TRBJ1-6, with a possible D match to TRBD1 (6 bases). The V end was cut by 5 bases, the J end by 8 bases, with 10 bases between. CDR1 is SGHAT, CDR2 FQNNGV, per germline. This CDR3 spans 13 amino acids. The CDR3 DNA reads TGTGCCAGCAGCCAGGACAGATATTCACCCCTCCACTTT. Translated: CASSQDRYSPLHF.

The chain carries TRBV6-1 and TRBJ2-5; 10 bases match TRBD1. Germline-derived CDR1 and CDR2 are MNHNS and SASEGT. The V segment lost 6 bases and the J segment 5 bases; nucleotides outside the gene matches: 6. The CDR3 length is 14 residues. As DNA, the CDR3 is TGTGCCAGCAGGTGGACAGGGGGACAGGAGACCCAGTACTTC. As protein: CASRWTGGQETQYF.

The rearrangement uses TRBV6-1 and TRBJ2-5; 10 positions agree with TRBD2. The CDR3 is 13 amino acids. CDR1 and CDR2 (germline): MNHNS, SASEGT. V trimming: 6 bases; J trimming: 5 bases; junction bases outside the gene matches: 3. As DNA, the CDR3 is TGTGCCAGCAGAGCGGGAGGGGGGGAGACCCAGTACTTC. This codes for CASRAGGGETQYF.